One sample yielded the 30 T cell receptor beta chains listed below, sequenced in a study of OX40 agonist ivuxolimab in advanced cancers. The assay was immunoSEQ multiplex PCR, and TCRdb's table has in-frame clones only and misses some. Of about 85,000 clones in the sample, roughly 85% are singletons; the top ten hold less than 2%. The sample consisted of CD4+ or CD8+ T cells sorted from blood, taken in a trial of the OX40 agonist ivuxolimab. The origin of the receptors is an adult with an advanced solid tumor such as melanoma, head and neck, liver or kidney cancer.

This clone was seen just once. The chain links TRBV27 to TRBJ2-7; tentative D call: TRBD2 (7 bases). CDR3 length equals 15 residues. The V end was cut by 2 bases, the J end by 1 base, with 12 bases between. Germline CDR1 reads MNHEY; CDR2 reads SMNVEV (reference sequence). The CDR3 protein is CASSLGGAFSYEQYF. CDR3 nucleotide sequence: TGTGCCAGCAGTTTAGGGGGGGCCTTTTCCTACGAGCAGTACTTC.

The V call is TRBV30, the J call TRBJ2-3; D is tentatively TRBD1 or TRBD2 (5 bases each). V lost 3 bases, J lost 2 bases, and 9 bases lay in between. Germline CDR1 is GTSNPN and CDR2 is SVGIG (reference sequence). This CDR3 comprises 13 residues. Written as DNA, the CDR3 is TGTGCCTGGAGCAGGGACCTCACAGATACGCAGTATTTT. This codes for CAWSRDLTDTQYF.

This clone was observed a handful of times. This sample includes further DNA sequences coding for the same CDR3. The chain has TRBV25-1 and TRBJ2-3; D may match TRBD1 or TRBD2 (6 bases each). This CDR3 is built from 15 residues. Trimming shortened V by 2 bases and J by 3 bases, and 12 bases separated the two germline ends. From germline, CDR1 is MGHDK and CDR2 SYGVNS. DNA for the CDR3: TGTGCCAGCAGTGAAAGTCAGGGGAGGACAGATACGCAGTATTTT. Translating it yields CASSESQGRTDTQYF.

The gene calls are TRBV10-3 and TRBJ2-1; D unclear. The ends were cut back, 0 bases at V and 7 bases at J, with 10 bases in the middle. There are 14 residues in the CDR3. In germline, CDR1 is ENHRY, CDR2 SYGVKD. Here the CDR3 DNA reads TGTGCCATCAGTGAGTCAAGGGATCGGAATGAGCAGTTCTTC. Protein sequence: CAISESRDRNEQFF.

V usage is TRBV28 and J usage is TRBJ2-7, with D uncertain. V gave up 3 bases and J gave up 5 bases, with 8 bases separating them. The V gene's germline CDR1 is MDHEN and CDR2 SYDVKM. The CDR3 has 12 residues. Here the CDR3 reads CASSFQSDEQYF. CDR3 sequence (DNA): TGTGCCAGCAGTTTTCAGTCGGACGAGCAGTACTTC.

The J gene is TRBJ1-2, the V gene TRBV4-2; D gene unclear. Trimming took off 0 bases at V and 8 bases at J, with 16 bases between the two ends. The germline CDR1 and CDR2 sequences are LGHNA and YNFKEQ. The CDR3 contains 15 residues. This CDR3 is CASSQEGFPRVGYTF. The DNA for the CDR3 is TGTGCCAGCAGCCAAGAAGGTTTCCCCCGTGTAGGCTACACCTTC.

This chain's CDR3 is CASSFAEGSQQYF. CDR3 sequence (DNA): TGTGCCAGCAGTTTCGCGGAGGGCTCCCAGCAGTACTTC. The genes are TRBV27 and TRBJ2-7; D might be TRBD2 (6 bases). The CDR3 extends over 13 amino acids. Deletions cut 3 bases from V and 8 bases from J, with 14 bases between. Germline V gene lookup returns CDR1 MNHEY and CDR2 SMNVEV (reference sequence).

The chain combines TRBV15 with TRBJ2-2; 8 positions match TRBD1. V lost 8 bases to trimming and J lost 4 bases; unmatched junction nucleotides: 9. Germline CDR1 reads LNHNV; CDR2 reads YYDKDF (reference sequence). CDR3 length: 15 residues. The CDR3 coding sequence is TGTGCCACCGCACCCAGGGGGCGTGCCACCGGGGAGCTGTTTTTT. Residues: CATAPRGRATGELFF.

The genes are TRBV7-2 and TRBJ2-3, with a tentative D call TRBD1 (5 bases). V was pared by 2 bases and J by 4 bases, with 7 bases between. Germline CDR1 reads SGHTA; CDR2 reads FQGNSA. There are 13 residues in the CDR3. CDR3 amino acids: CASSLKGSDTQYF. The CDR3 DNA follows: TGTGCCAGCAGCTTAAAGGGGTCAGATACGCAGTATTTT.

The chain combines TRBV7-9 with TRBJ1-1; D is unclear. Germline CDR1 is SEHNR and CDR2 is FQNEAQ (reference sequence). The length of the CDR3 is 13 residues. Deletions cut 1 base from V and 4 bases from J, with 7 bases between. CDR3 sequence (DNA): TGTGCCAGCAGCTTAGTTGGGGTCACTGAAGCTTTCTTT. This codes for CASSLVGVTEAFF.

The chain joins TRBV9 to TRBJ2-5, with D possibly being TRBD1 (6 bases). The germline CDR1 and CDR2 sequences are SGDLS and YYNGEE. Trimming took 4 bases from V and 1 from J, leaving 11 bases between them. The length of the CDR3 is 14 residues. CDR3 DNA sequence: TGTGCCAGCAGCAATGACAGGTCCCAAGAGACCCAGTACTTC. This encodes CASSNDRSQETQYF.

On this clone itself: Without the conserved terminal phenylalanine or tryptophan, this CDR3 likely stems from a read error. This chain links TRBV4-1 with TRBJ1-2; no firm D call. Germline lookup yields CDR1 MGHRA and CDR2 YSYEKL. CDR3 length equals 11 residues. Trimming left V 0 bases short and J 8 bases short, with 4 bases between. The CDR3 region is CASSQEAGYTL. The DNA for the CDR3 is TGCGCCAGCAGCCAAGAGGCAGGCTACACCCTC.

As concerns this clone: This specimen includes other DNA sequences encoding the same CDR3. The rearrangement uses TRBV11-3 and TRBJ1-5; the match to TRBD1 covers 7 bases. The CDR3 is made up of 16 amino acids. CDR1 is SGHNT, CDR2 YENEEA, per germline. V was clipped by 0 bases and J by 3 bases; unmatched bases: 5. CDR3 nucleotide sequence: TGTGCCAGCAGCTTAGACACAGGGGCAGACAATCAGCCCCAGCATTTT. Its protein product is CASSLDTGADNQPQHF.

The chain is built from TRBV4-2 and TRBJ1-3; D may be TRBD1 (5 bases). Germline V gives CDR1 LGHNA, CDR2 YNFKEQ. The CDR3 is made up of 18 amino acids. Deletions cut 4 bases from V and 0 bases from J, with 19 bases between. The CDR3 loop reads CASSREFGAANSGNTIYF. DNA of the CDR3: TGTGCCAGCAGCCGAGAGTTTGGGGCAGCCAACTCTGGAAACACCATATATTTT.

The genes are TRBV27 and TRBJ1-1; D is perhaps TRBD1 (5 bases). Germline V gene sequence: CDR1 MNHEY, CDR2 SMNVEV (reference sequence). The CDR3 runs 13 residues. V was clipped by 4 bases and J by 7 bases, with 13 bases between them. The CDR3 nucleotides read TGTGCCAGCAGTTCGGCGTGGGGGGGTGAAGCTTTCTTT. Translating gives CASSSAWGGEAFF.

The V call is TRBV28, the J call TRBJ1-1; no reliable D call. Per the germline V gene, CDR1 is MDHEN and CDR2 is SYDVKM. The CDR3 consists of 13 residues. Trimming pared 7 bases from V and 3 bases from J, leaving 12 bases between. The CDR3 DNA follows: TGTGCCAGCACACCCGGGTTACACACTGAAGCTTTCTTT. This codes for CASTPGLHTEAFF.

The table lists this clone with a few counts. The chain is built from TRBV21-1 and TRBJ1-4. TRBV21-1 is a documented pseudogene. This CDR3 has 18 residues. DNA for the CDR3: TGTGCCAGCAGCAAATGGGATGTAGCCCATCCTTTTAATGAAAAACTGTTTTTT. Amino acid sequence: CASSKWDVAHPFNEKLFF.

This clone occurred a few times. V usage is TRBV6-5 and J usage is TRBJ1-6, with unresolved D. V was clipped by 11 bases and J by 1 base, with 9 bases between them. Germline lookup yields CDR1 MNHEY and CDR2 SVGAGI. The CDR3 runs 13 residues. The CDR3 sequence: CAGGRSYNSPLHF. As DNA, the CDR3 is TGTGCCGGTGGTCGGTCCTATAATTCACCCCTCCACTTT.

The V call is TRBV5-1, the J call TRBJ2-1; D not resolved. CDR1 and CDR2 (germline): SGHRS, YFSETQ. The CDR3 is made up of 15 amino acids. Trimming removed 0 bases at V and 0 bases at J, with 7 bases between. CDR3 in DNA: TGCGCCAGCAGCTTGGAGGCAGACTCCTACAATGAGCAGTTCTTC. Its protein product is CASSLEADSYNEQFF. The full variable domain, rest sourced from reference TRBV5-1 and TRBJ2-1, is KAGVTQTPRYLIKTRGQQVTLSCSPISGHRSVSWYQQTPGQGLQFLFEYFSETQRNKGNFPGRFSGRQFSNSRSEMNVSTLELGDSALYLCASSLEADSYNEQFFGPGTRLTVL.

The genes are TRBV5-4 and TRBJ1-3; D ambiguous. This CDR3 is built from 15 residues. Trimming stripped 3 bases from V and 0 bases from J, with 10 bases between. CDR1 SGHNT and CDR2 YYREEE come from the germline V gene (reference sequence). The CDR3 spells CASSSTPDSGNTIYF. CDR3 coding DNA: TGTGCCAGCAGCTCCACCCCCGACTCTGGAAACACCATATATTTT.

The gene calls are TRBV2 and TRBJ2-2, with TRBD1 matching over 7 bases. From germline, CDR1 is SNHLY and CDR2 FYNNEI. V was clipped by 7 bases and J by 1 base; unmatched bases: 9. This CDR3 contains 16 residues. The CDR3 DNA is TGTGCCAGCAACCCGAGAGCAGGGGGGAACACCGGGGAGCTGTTTTTT. Translated: CASNPRAGGNTGELFF.

V is TRBV6-1 and J is TRBJ2-7; 9 bases align to TRBD1. There are 14 residues in the CDR3. Germline V gives CDR1 MNHNS, CDR2 SASEGT. V lost 5 bases and J lost 3; bases outside the gene matches: 5. Here the CDR3 DNA reads TGTGCCAGCAGTTTAGGGACAGGGCTCTACGAGCAGTACTTC. Amino acid sequence: CASSLGTGLYEQYF.

This chain links TRBV19 with TRBJ1-2; D gene unclear. With 5 bases removed from V and 2 bases from J, the gap between germline ends came to 18 bases. Germline CDR1 and CDR2: LNHDA and SQIVND (reference sequence). CDR3 length: 16 amino acids. In nucleotides, the CDR3 is TGTGCCAGTAGTCTCGTGCCAGGAGCCCAAAACTATGGCTACACCTTC. Amino acid sequence: CASSLVPGAQNYGYTF.

This sequence joins TRBV11-2 and TRBJ2-7, with a possible D match to TRBD1 (6 bases). This CDR3 comprises 17 residues. V lost 5 bases and J lost 6, with 26 bases in between. The V gene's germline CDR1 is SGHAT and CDR2 FQNNGV. DNA for the CDR3: TGTGCCAGCAGCCCGCCTAATTTGGGGACAATCTCCGGCGAGCAGTACTTC. It translates to CASSPPNLGTISGEQYF.

The V gene is TRBV13, the J gene TRBJ1-3, with TRBD1 matching 7 bases. The CDR3 is 16 amino acids. V shed 4 bases, J shed 1 base, and the junction held 7 bases outside the gene matches. Germline V gives CDR1 PRHDT, CDR2 FYEKMQ (reference sequence). CDR3: CASSYPGTASGNTIYF. The DNA for the CDR3 is TGTGCCAGCAGCTACCCAGGGACAGCTTCTGGAAACACCATATATTTT.

The chain carries TRBV19 and TRBJ1-2; tentative D call: TRBD1 (5 bases). CDR1 and CDR2 (germline): LNHDA, SQIVND (reference sequence). CDR3 length equals 14 residues. The V gene lost 4 bases and the J gene lost 3 bases, with 12 bases spanning the gap. CDR3 protein: CASSKLGRDYGYTF. CDR3 nucleotide sequence: TGTGCCAGTAGTAAACTGGGGCGGGACTATGGCTACACCTTC.

The gene calls are TRBV29-1 and TRBJ1-1; possible D gene TRBD1, 5 bases. Germline CDR1 and CDR2: SQVTM and ANQGSEA. The CDR3 has 14 residues. Trimming stripped 4 bases from V and 1 base from J, with 13 bases between. CDR3 loop: CSVGVITGNTEAFF. The DNA for the CDR3 is TGCAGCGTTGGGGTTATTACAGGGAACACTGAAGCTTTCTTT.

This sequence joins TRBV6-1 and TRBJ1-5, with 7 bases identical to TRBD1. This CDR3 is built from 13 residues. The germline CDR1 and CDR2 sequences are MNHNS and SASEGT. With 7 bases clipped from V and 7 bases from J, the junction kept 7 bases outside the gene matches. This CDR3 is CASMSRGGQPQHF. The DNA for the CDR3 is TGTGCCAGCATGAGTCGAGGGGGCCAGCCCCAGCATTTT.

The chain employs TRBV9 and TRBJ1-4; TRBD1 is a possible D gene (5 bases). CDR3 length: 16 amino acids. The germline V gene encodes CDR1 SGDLS and CDR2 YYNGEE. V lost 0 bases to trimming and J lost 8 bases, with 17 bases between them. The CDR3 DNA is TGTGCCAGCAGCGTAGGGTACAGCCCGGGGGACGAAAAACTGTTTTTT. Translated, it gives CASSVGYSPGDEKLFF. Variable domain in full (rest from reference TRBV9 and TRBJ1-4): DSGVTQTPKHLITATGQRVTLRCSPRSGDLSVYWYQQSLDQGLQFLIQYYNGEERAKGNILERFSAQQFPDLHSELNLSSLELGDSALYFCASSVGYSPGDEKLFFGSGTQLSVL.

DNA of the CDR3: TGTGCCAGCAGCTACGGCGGGGCTGAATATGGCTACACCTTC. This encodes CASSYGGAEYGYTF. The chain couples TRBV7-6 to TRBJ1-2, with D perhaps matching TRBD1 (5 bases). The CDR3 totals 14 residues. The germline V and J ends were trimmed by 4 bases and 5 bases, with 14 bases remaining between them. Germline V gene lookup returns CDR1 SGHVS and CDR2 FNYEAQ.